A selection of T cell receptor beta chains follows, all from one sample in a study of molecular identifiers for immune sequencing clone quantification. TCRdb itself ran the PCR reads through MiXCR, one entry per CDR3 protein. The sample consists of hundreds of thousands of distinct CDR3 sequences, over 25% of them appearing once. The sample taken for sequencing was naive CD8+ T cells from blood, with Jurkat cell RNA spiked in. All receptors derive from a human donor in good health. Some libraries in this study had Jurkat cell RNA spiked in. CDR3s include the opening cysteine and the closing phenylalanine or tryptophan. Each record gives: J gene, CDR3 length, V gene, CDR3 protein.

TRBJ2-7	15	TRBV11-2	CASSLKPLLGYEPYF
TRBJ2-7	18	TRBV7-2	CASSWVIGVRGDFYEQYF
TRBJ1-6	13	TRBV11-2	CASSWDIASPLHF
TRBJ2-7	14	TRBV4-2	CASSQDRRMDEQYF
TRBJ2-1	14	TRBV27	CASSPSAPGNEQFF
TRBJ1-1	15	TRBV6-2/TRBV6-3	CASSPWTEMNTEAFF
TRBJ2-7	12	TRBV4-3	CASSHPGTEQYF
TRBJ2-3	19	TRBV12-3/TRBV12-4	CASRYTGLADPTSTDTQYF
TRBJ2-1	15	TRBV7-6	CASSPSGGALNEQFF
TRBJ2-5	16	TRBV5-3	CACSLGGTPGGETQYF
TRBJ2-2	12	TRBV28	CASSPFPEELFF
TRBJ2-7	15	TRBV20-1	CSARDLAGGPHEQYF
TRBJ2-5	18	TRBV3-1	CASSQPIPGQGYQETQYF
TRBJ2-1	15	TRBV3-1	CASSPRATGDNEQFF
TRBJ1-5	14	TRBV15	CASSARDGNQPQHF
TRBJ1-4	16	TRBV7-9	CASSPALTGGLEKLFF
TRBJ2-7	17	TRBV6-1	CASSELLDSSPGYEQYF
TRBJ1-2	12	TRBV30	CAWGEASYGYTF
TRBJ2-1	14	TRBV30	CAWSFSGSYNEQFF
TRBJ2-3	15	TRBV20-1	CSARGLASMADTQYF
TRBJ2-7	17	TRBV12-3/TRBV12-4	CASSSPLSAGDAYEQYF
TRBJ2-2	14	TRBV29-1	CSVELSVGSGELFF
TRBJ2-1	13	TRBV12-3/TRBV12-4	CASRSDSHNEQFF
TRBJ1-1	13	TRBV29-1	CSVEKGGRAEAFF
TRBJ2-5	14	TRBV19	CASSMSSYQETQYF
TRBJ2-1	12	TRBV20-1	CSAGLVGNEQFF
TRBJ2-1	14	TRBV11-2	CASSFAAGDVEQFF
TRBJ2-7	13	TRBV5-1	CASRAGGSYEQYF
TRBJ2-7	14	TRBV4-2	CASSHDRGTYEQYF
TRBJ2-5	14	TRBV3-1	CASSPFDRDETQYF
TRBJ2-3	14	TRBV2	CASRVGSGTDTQYF
TRBJ2-1	15	TRBV5-4	CASSWGTSGGNEQFF
TRBJ2-2	15	TRBV11-2	CASSQTGTSPGELFF
TRBJ2-5	15	TRBV6-2/TRBV6-3	CASSFHDEAQETQYF
TRBJ1-1	17	TRBV6-4	CASSDSIPPLGGTEAFF
TRBJ1-2	13	TRBV6-5	CASSYAQAYGYTF
TRBJ2-4	17	TRBV20-1	CSAQVTVAGRQQNIQYF
TRBJ2-2	19	TRBV7-6	CASSLYATGVPALTGELFF
TRBJ2-5	15	TRBV7-7	CASSLGTGAGAAQYF